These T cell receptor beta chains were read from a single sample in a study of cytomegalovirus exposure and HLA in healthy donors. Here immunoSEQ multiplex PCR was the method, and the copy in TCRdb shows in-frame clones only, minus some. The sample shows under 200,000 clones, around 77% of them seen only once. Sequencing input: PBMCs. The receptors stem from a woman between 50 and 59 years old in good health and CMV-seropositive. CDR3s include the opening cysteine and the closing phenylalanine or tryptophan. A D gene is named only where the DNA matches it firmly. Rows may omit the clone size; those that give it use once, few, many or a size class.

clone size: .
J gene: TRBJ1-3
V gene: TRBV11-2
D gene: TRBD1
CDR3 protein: CASSLFTTGLRTIYF
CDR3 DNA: TGTGCCAGCAGCTTATTTACGACAGGGCTGCGTACCATATATTTT

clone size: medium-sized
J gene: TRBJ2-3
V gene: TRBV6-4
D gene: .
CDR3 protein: CASSEDSSADTQYF
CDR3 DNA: TGTGCCAGCAGTGAGGACTCCTCCGCGGATACGCAGTATTTT

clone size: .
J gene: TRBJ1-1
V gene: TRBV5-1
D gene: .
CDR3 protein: CASSLDTMNTEAFF
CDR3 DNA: TGCGCCAGCAGCTTGGACACCATGAACACTGAAGCTTTCTTT

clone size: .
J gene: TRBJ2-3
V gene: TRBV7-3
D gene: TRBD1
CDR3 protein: CASSTRVTGVKDTQYF
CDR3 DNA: TGTGCCAGCAGCACCCGTGTGACAGGGGTAAAAGATACGCAGTATTTT

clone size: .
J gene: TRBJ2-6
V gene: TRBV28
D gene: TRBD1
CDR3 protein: CASSPTGVSGANVLTF
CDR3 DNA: TGTGCCAGCAGTCCTACAGGGGTCTCTGGGGCCAACGTCCTGACTTTC

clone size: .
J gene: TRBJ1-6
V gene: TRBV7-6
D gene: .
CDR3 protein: CASSTTNNSPLHF
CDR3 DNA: TGTGCCAGCAGCACAACCAATAATTCACCCCTCCACTTT

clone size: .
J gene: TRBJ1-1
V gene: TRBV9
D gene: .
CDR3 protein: CASAGPLNTEAFF
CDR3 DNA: TGTGCCAGCGCGGGACCGCTGAACACTGAAGCTTTCTTT

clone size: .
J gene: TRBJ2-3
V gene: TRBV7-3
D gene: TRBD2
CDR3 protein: CASSSSGRGGDTQYF
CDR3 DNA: TGTGCCAGCAGTTCTAGCGGGAGGGGGGGAGATACGCAGTATTTT

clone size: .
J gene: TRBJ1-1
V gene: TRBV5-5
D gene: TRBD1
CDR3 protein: CASTQGVANTEAFF
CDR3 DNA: TGTGCCAGCACGCAGGGGGTCGCTAACACTGAAGCTTTCTTT

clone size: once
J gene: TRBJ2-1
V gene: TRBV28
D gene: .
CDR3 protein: CASSFYRVHEQFF
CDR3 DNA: TGTGCCAGCAGTTTCTACAGGGTCCATGAGCAGTTCTTC